The clone carrying this T cell receptor (beta chain) showed up just a few times. The target antigen is unknown. Some clones are missing from TCRdb's copy, which holds only in-frame ones; the method was immunoSEQ multiplex PCR. The sample shows 120,000 or so clones, about 90% of them seen only once. This entry belongs to a study of T cell responses to AZD1222 COVID-19 vaccine. Study-level findings and limits: After the peak T cell response, and only then, were repertoires sampled. Once two AZD1222 doses were given, Spike-specific TCR breadth and depth went up. Among vaccine-associated CD4 TCRs, coverage spanned spike, with dominance at 160-218 and 743-854.

This CDR3 contains 15 residues. Germline values: CDR1 MGHRA, CDR2 YSYEKL. With 1 base clipped from V and 4 bases from J, the junction kept 1 base outside the gene matches. The rearrangement joins TRBV4-1 to TRBJ1-6; TRBD1 matches at 7 bases. Sample: peripheral blood, taken on day 0 of AZD1222 vaccination. This TCR was sampled from an adult in good health. The CDR3 region is CASSQAGGYNSPLHF. As DNA, the CDR3 is TGCGCCAGCAGCCAAGCAGGGGGATATAATTCACCCCTCCACTTT.